These 27 T cell receptor beta chains came from one sample sequenced in a study of T cell responses to AZD1222 COVID-19 vaccine. Generated by immunoSEQ multiplex PCR, the TCRdb table keeps only in-frame clones and is missing some. This repertoire shows 150,000 or so clones, roughly 92% found once; its top ten account for approximately 1.2%. The sample consisted of peripheral blood, taken 28 days after the second AZD1222 dose. Receptors originate from an adult who received the AZD1222 COVID-19 vaccine.

V and J are TRBV25-1 and TRBJ2-3; a possible D gene is TRBD1 (6 bases). The CDR3 has 16 amino acids. The V gene's germline CDR1 is MGHDK and CDR2 SYGVNS. V was pared by 2 bases and J by 4 bases, with 16 bases between. The CDR3 nucleotides read TGTGCCAGCAGTGAAATGGTACAGGGTGGGGCAGATACGCAGTATTTT. This gives the protein CASSEMVQGGADTQYF. Filled out from reference TRBV25-1 and TRBJ2-3, the complete variable domain reads EADIYQTPRYLVIGTGKKITLECSQTMGHDKMYWYQQDPGMELHLIHYSYGVNSTEKGDLSSESTVSRIRTEHFPLTLESARPSHTSQYLCASSEMVQGGADTQYFGPGTRLTVL.

The chain employs TRBV24-1 and TRBJ2-1; TRBD2 aligns across 13 bases. Trimming cost V 1 base and J 0 bases; bases outside gene matches: 5. CDR1 is KGHDR and CDR2 is SFDVKD in the germline V gene. This CDR3 has 19 amino acids. CDR3 nucleotide sequence: TGTGCCACCAGTGATTTTGGGACTAGCGGGGATTCCTCCTACAATGAGCAGTTCTTC. It encodes CATSDFGTSGDSSYNEQFF.

This rearrangement joins TRBV2 to TRBJ1-6; D remains ambiguous. Trimming stripped 2 bases from V and 5 bases from J, with 7 bases between. Germline-derived CDR1 and CDR2 are SNHLY and FYNNEI. The CDR3 has 14 residues. This chain's CDR3 is CASSEHGDNSPLHF. CDR3 DNA: TGTGCCAGCAGTGAACACGGTGATAATTCACCCCTCCACTTT.

Notes on this clone: The sample carries other DNA sequences with the same CDR3. V is TRBV7-9 and J is TRBJ1-2; 8 bases are shared with TRBD1. The junction had 4 bases not matched to a gene; V was cut back by 3 bases and J by 4 bases. CDR3 length: 14 residues. Germline-derived CDR1 and CDR2 are SEHNR and FQNEAQ (reference sequence). The CDR3 protein is CASSLEGQGYGYTF. In DNA, the CDR3 is TGTGCCAGCAGCTTGGAAGGACAGGGCTATGGCTACACCTTC.

This clone came up a few times. The V and J genes are TRBV2 and TRBJ2-2, with D perhaps TRBD1 (6 bases). This CDR3 is 14 amino acids long. Germline V gene data show CDR1 as SNHLY and CDR2 as FYNNEI. With 4 bases removed from V and 2 bases from J, the gap between germline ends came to 8 bases. CDR3: CASSGQENTGELFF. In DNA form, the CDR3 reads TGTGCCAGCAGTGGACAGGAAAACACCGGGGAGCTGTTTTTT.

The chain links TRBV28 to TRBJ2-4; D is undetermined. This CDR3 region has 14 residues. Per the germline V gene, CDR1 is MDHEN and CDR2 is SYDVKM. V gave up 5 bases and J gave up 0 bases, with 8 bases separating them. The CDR3 region has the DNA TGTGCCAGCAGTCCCAATATAGCCAAAAACATTCAGTACTTC. Translation gives CASSPNIAKNIQYF.

This sequence joins TRBV25-1 and TRBJ1-5, with 12 bases that match TRBD1. The CDR3 extends over 17 amino acids. Germline trimming cut 6 bases from V and 6 bases from J; bases unmatched to any gene: 12. Germline CDR1 is MGHDK and CDR2 is SYGVNS. The CDR3 spells CASSANPGQGAGQPQHF. The CDR3 nucleotides are TGTGCCAGCAGCGCCAATCCGGGACAGGGGGCAGGTCAGCCCCAGCATTTT.

This clone has only one observation. V usage is TRBV11-2 and J usage is TRBJ2-7; 9 bases are a match to TRBD1. CDR1 and CDR2 from the germline V gene are SGHAT and FQNNGV. The ends lost 3 bases at V and 9 bases at J; junction bases unmatched: 6. The CDR3 consists of 13 residues. The CDR3 coding sequence is TGTGCCAGCAGCTTCCTGGGACAGGGTACGCAGTACTTC. It is translated as CASSFLGQGTQYF.

Comments on this clone: One end of the junction is discordant with germline, which a read error may explain. V and J are TRBV19 and TRBJ2-5; 10 positions agree with TRBD2. The CDR3 runs to 14 residues. Germline CDR1 reads LNHDA; CDR2 reads SQIVND (reference sequence). The CDR3 loop is CASSIAGGQETQYF. CDR3 DNA: TGTGCCAGTAGCATAGCGGGGGGACAAGAGACCCAGTACTTC.

J is TRBJ2-2 and V is TRBV25-1; 9 bases fit TRBD1. This CDR3 is 16 amino acids long. Germline assignment: CDR1 MGHDK and CDR2 SYGVNS. V was clipped by 6 bases and J by 5 bases; unmatched bases: 10. The DNA for the CDR3 is TGTGCCAGCAGCCAAGCCGGGACAGGGAGAACCGGGGAGCTGTTTTTT. It translates to CASSQAGTGRTGELFF.

The CDR3 here is CASSFTSDSYEQYF. DNA for the CDR3: TGTGCCAGCAGTTTCACTAGCGACTCCTACGAGCAGTACTTC. The chain joins TRBV27 to TRBJ2-7; 7 bases line up with TRBD2. Per germline, CDR1 MNHEY and CDR2 SMNVEV (reference sequence). CDR3 length: 14 residues. V gave up 3 bases and J gave up 0 bases; unmatched junction bases: 2.

The genes are TRBV25-1 and TRBJ1-1; D possibly corresponds to TRBD1 (6 bases). This CDR3 contains 16 residues. Trimming took 6 bases from V and 1 from J, leaving 18 bases between them. Germline V gene data show CDR1 as MGHDK and CDR2 as SYGVNS. The CDR3 nucleotides read TGTGCCAGCAGCCCCTTAGGGGGAATGAGGAACACTGAAGCTTTCTTT. This gives the protein CASSPLGGMRNTEAFF.

The chain recombines TRBV23-1 with TRBJ2-1, with D perhaps matching TRBD2 (6 bases). TRBV23-1 is an ORF, and what it does is uncertain. This CDR3 has 15 residues. The V end lost 6 bases, the J end lost 2 bases, and 14 bases lay between the germline ends. The CDR3 sequence is CASRLPGETYNEQFF. The CDR3 DNA follows: TGCGCCAGCAGGCTTCCGGGAGAAACCTACAATGAGCAGTTCTTC.

J is TRBJ2-3 and V is TRBV28; TRBD1 matches at 9 bases. The CDR3 loop spans 14 amino acids. The V segment lost 5 bases and the J segment 3 bases; nucleotides outside the gene matches: 3. CDR1 is MDHEN, CDR2 SYDVKM, per germline. The CDR3 DNA follows: TGTGCCAGCAGTCCGGGACAGGGAACAGATACGCAGTATTTT. Translation: CASSPGQGTDTQYF.

The V gene is TRBV7-7, the J gene TRBJ2-5; D might be TRBD1 (6 bases). Trimming shortened V by 4 bases and J by 2 bases, and 14 bases separated the two germline ends. This CDR3 comprises 15 residues. CDR1 is SSHAT and CDR2 is FNYEAQ in the germline V gene (reference sequence). Here the CDR3 reads CASSSRQGQQETQYF. As DNA, the CDR3 is TGTGCCAGCAGCTCCCGGCAGGGGCAACAAGAGACCCAGTACTTC.

Concerning this clone: Other DNA sequences in the sample encode the same CDR3. The chain uses TRBV11-2 and TRBJ2-7; no firm D call. CDR3 size: 12 residues. Germline V gives CDR1 SGHAT, CDR2 FQNNGV. V was cut by 5 bases and J by 0 bases, with 5 bases left in between. DNA for the CDR3: TGTGCCAGCAGCCTCGGCTCCTACGAGCAGTACTTC. Its translation: CASSLGSYEQYF.

The CDR3 DNA reads TGCGCCAGCAGCCAAGACCCATACGGGGCAGGGTTCGGCTACACCTTC. The encoded protein is CASSQDPYGAGFGYTF. The rearrangement uses TRBV4-3 and TRBJ1-2; D possibly corresponds to TRBD1 (5 bases). V lost 0 bases and J lost 8, with 19 bases in between. Germline V gene sequence: CDR1 LGHNA, CDR2 YSLEER. The CDR3 is 16 amino acids.

The J gene is TRBJ1-4, the V gene TRBV11-2; D is unresolved. The germline gives CDR1 SGHAT, CDR2 FQNNGV. Trimming cost V 2 bases and J 5 bases, with 12 bases left between them. The CDR3 runs to 15 residues. In DNA form, the CDR3 reads TGTGCCAGCAGCTTAAGGAGAGGGCCGAATGAAAAACTGTTTTTT. This encodes CASSLRRGPNEKLFF.

The genes are TRBV7-9 and TRBJ1-1; D remains ambiguous. The CDR3 runs to 13 residues. Germline V lookup: CDR1 SEHNR, CDR2 FQNEAQ (reference sequence). Deletions cut 8 bases from V and 3 bases from J, with 13 bases between. The CDR3 sequence is CASVQSAYTEAFF. CDR3 bases: TGTGCCAGCGTGCAGTCGGCGTACACTGAAGCTTTCTTT.

This sequence joins TRBV5-8 and TRBJ2-5; unclear D gene. CDR1 and CDR2 from the germline V gene are SGHTS and YDEGEE. Trimming took off 2 bases at V and 2 bases at J, with 1 base between the two ends. There are 11 residues in the CDR3. The chain's CDR3 is CASSFQETQYF. The CDR3 DNA is TGTGCCAGCAGCTTTCAAGAGACCCAGTACTTC.

V and J are TRBV5-4 and TRBJ1-2; D ambiguous. The ends were cut back, 4 bases at V and 1 base at J, with 8 bases in the middle. Germline V lookup: CDR1 SGHNT, CDR2 YYREEE (reference sequence). CDR3 size: 13 residues. The DNA for the CDR3 is TGTGCCAGCAGCGCACCCGATAACTATGGCTACACCTTC. This translates into CASSAPDNYGYTF.

The chain recombines TRBV4-1 with TRBJ2-1, with 12 nucleotides matching TRBD2. This CDR3 comprises 17 residues. V trimming: 1 base; J trimming: 2 bases; junction bases outside the gene matches: 3. Germline CDR1 reads MGHRA; CDR2 reads YSYEKL. CDR3 in DNA: TGCGCCAGCAGCCAAGGATCTAGCGGGGGGGCCTACAATGAGCAGTTCTTC. This encodes CASSQGSSGGAYNEQFF.

The chain joins TRBV9 to TRBJ2-1; TRBD1 matches at 11 bases. V gave up 2 bases and J gave up 1 base; unmatched junction bases: 5. Germline V gene data show CDR1 as SGDLS and CDR2 as YYNGEE. The CDR3 covers 17 residues. The CDR3 nucleotides read TGTGCCAGCAGCGTCTCGGGACAGGGGGTTTCCTACAATGAGCAGTTCTTC. The encoded protein is CASSVSGQGVSYNEQFF.

This clone was picked up one time. This same CDR3 is encoded by further DNA sequences in the sample. V and J are TRBV15 and TRBJ2-7; 7 bases map to TRBD2. This CDR3 region has 15 residues. Looked up from germline, CDR1 is LNHNV and CDR2 is YYDKDF (reference sequence). Trimming removed 1 base from V and 1 base from J; junction bases left unmatched: 4. CDR3 sequence reads: CATSRVFGGSYEQYF. In DNA form, the CDR3 reads TGTGCCACCAGCAGAGTATTCGGGGGGTCCTACGAGCAGTACTTC.

The J gene is TRBJ2-1, the V gene TRBV4-3, with D hard to call. Trimming stripped 2 bases from V and 0 bases from J, with 11 bases between. Germline CDR1 is LGHNA and CDR2 is YSLEER. CDR3 length equals 16 residues. The CDR3 loop is CASSQWTQSSYNEQFF. The DNA of the CDR3 is TGCGCCAGCAGCCAATGGACGCAGAGCTCCTACAATGAGCAGTTCTTC.

This clone was seen a single time. The chain combines TRBV6-5 with TRBJ1-5, with D hard to call. The V gene's germline CDR1 is MNHEY and CDR2 SVGAGI. The CDR3 contains 15 residues. Trimming removed 5 bases at V and 0 bases at J, with 11 bases between. CDR3 nucleotide sequence: TGTGCCAGCAGTCAGGACGGAGATAGCAATCAGCCCCAGCATTTT. This gives the protein CASSQDGDSNQPQHF.

The chain combines TRBV5-8 with TRBJ2-1; D might be TRBD1 (5 bases). In germline, CDR1 is SGHTS, CDR2 YDEGEE. V dropped 0 bases and J dropped 4 bases, with 11 bases sitting between them. The CDR3 is 15 residues long. The CDR3 loop is CASSLDADIYNEQFF. In DNA, the CDR3 is TGTGCCAGCAGCTTGGATGCGGACATATACAATGAGCAGTTCTTC.